Each of the 23 T cell receptor beta chains below was sequenced from the same sample in a study of cytomegalovirus exposure and HLA in healthy donors. The study ran its PCR with 60 Vbeta and 13 Jbeta primers. Generated by immunoSEQ multiplex PCR, the TCRdb table keeps only in-frame clones and is missing some. This sample has about 230,000 clones, with over 75% found just once. The sample comprised PBMCs. These receptor sequences come from a human donor in good health.

The chain joins TRBV14 to TRBJ2-1; D gene ambiguous. Trimming pared 4 bases from V and 8 bases from J, leaving 12 bases between. CDR1 is SGHDN and CDR2 is FVKESK in the germline V gene. The length of the CDR3 is 13 residues. The CDR3 coding sequence is TGTGCCAGCAGCCGGCAGTTAGCTGATGAGCAGTTCTTC. This translates into CASSRQLADEQFF.

This clone was seen just once. The rearrangement joins TRBV30 to TRBJ1-1; D possibly corresponds to TRBD1 (5 bases). Germline CDR1 and CDR2: GTSNPN and SVGIG (reference sequence). The CDR3 is made up of 12 amino acids. CDR3 nucleotides: TGTGCTAGAGGAGGGGATAGCCCGGGGGCTTTCTTT. Its protein product is CARGGDSPGAFF.

V and J are TRBV7-9 and TRBJ1-2; D uncertain. The CDR3 is made up of 15 amino acids. The V gene lost 2 bases and the J gene lost 2 bases, with 12 bases spanning the gap. Germline V gene data show CDR1 as SEHNR and CDR2 as FQNEAQ (reference sequence). CDR3 sequence (DNA): TGTGCCAGCAGCTTAAGTCGGGGAAAGAACTATGGCTACACCTTC. This encodes CASSLSRGKNYGYTF. The full variable domain, in which reference TRBV7-9 and TRBJ1-2 provide the parts outside the CDR3, is DTGVSQNPRHKITKRGQNVTFRCDPISEHNRLYWYRQTLGQGPEFLTYFQNEAQLEKSRLLSDRFSAERPKGSFSTLEIQRTEQGDSAMYLCASSLSRGKNYGYTFGSGTRLTVV.

The chain employs TRBV28 and TRBJ2-2, with TRBD2 matching over 8 bases. The length of the CDR3 is 16 residues. V lost 2 bases and J lost 0; bases outside the gene matches: 2. Germline assignment: CDR1 MDHEN and CDR2 SYDVKM. The CDR3 DNA reads TGTGCCAGCAGTTTAGCGGGAGGACCGAACACCGGGGAGCTGTTTTTT. Residues: CASSLAGGPNTGELFF.

About this clone: An end of the junction differs from the germline gene, which may be a read error. The V and J genes are TRBV28 and TRBJ1-2; D possibly corresponds to TRBD1 (5 bases). Per the germline V gene, CDR1 is MDHEN and CDR2 is SYDVKM. The CDR3 extends over 15 amino acids. CDR3: CASSLSPGEGEVSHF. CDR3 DNA: TGTGCCAGCAGTTTATCTCCCGGGGAAGGGGAGGTATCTCACTTC.

The rearrangement joins TRBV2 to TRBJ1-1; 7 bases line up with TRBD1. This CDR3 is built from 15 residues. Trimming at V came to 4 bases and at J to 1 base, leaving 6 bases not matched to a gene. Germline V gives CDR1 SNHLY, CDR2 FYNNEI. The CDR3 DNA follows: TGTGCCAGCAGTGGGCGAGCAGGGGGGAACACTGAAGCTTTCTTT. This codes for CASSGRAGGNTEAFF.

V gene TRBV4-3 combines with J gene TRBJ2-1, with TRBD1 as a possible D gene (7 bases). V was cut by 2 bases and J by 9 bases, with 17 bases left in between. The germline V gene has CDR1 LGHNA and CDR2 YSLEER. This CDR3 spans 15 amino acids. CDR3 sequence (DNA): TGCGCCAGCAGCCAAAGGACAGGACTGGGGGGTGAGCAGTTCTTC. Residues: CASSQRTGLGGEQFF.

The genes are TRBV28 and TRBJ2-2; possibly TRBD2 for D (6 bases). Germline V CDR1 and CDR2: MDHEN, SYDVKM. V was cut by 3 bases and J by 5 bases, with 13 bases left in between. The CDR3 is 15 amino acids. CDR3 DNA: TGTGCCAGCAGTTTTTGGGGGGAGTTGACCGGGGAGCTGTTTTTT. Translation gives CASSFWGELTGELFF.

The rearrangement links TRBV27 to TRBJ2-1; D call uncertain. Trimming took 2 bases from V and 4 from J, leaving 9 bases between them. Germline V gene data show CDR1 as MNHEY and CDR2 as SMNVEV (reference sequence). The CDR3 is 14 amino acids. The CDR3 DNA is TGTGCCAGCAGTTTAGGTTCCGGTTACAATGAGCAGTTCTTC. This codes for CASSLGSGYNEQFF.

The gene calls are TRBV6-5 and TRBJ2-5; 9 bases line up with TRBD2. V gave up 4 bases and J gave up 11 bases; unmatched junction bases: 14. This CDR3 is 15 amino acids long. CDR1 and CDR2 from the germline V gene are MNHEY and SVGAGI. The CDR3 is CASSSVAGGPREQYF. The CDR3 DNA reads TGTGCCAGCAGTTCCGTGGCGGGAGGGCCTCGGGAGCAGTACTTC.

The chain recombines TRBV19 with TRBJ1-2; 9 bases are shared with TRBD1. Germline loops: CDR1 LNHDA, CDR2 SQIVND (reference sequence). The CDR3 contains 15 residues. Trimming removed 5 bases from V and 4 bases from J; junction bases left unmatched: 8. The CDR3 DNA is TGTGCCAGTAGTGGGACAGGGAATGAAGGCTATGGCTACACCTTC. It translates to CASSGTGNEGYGYTF.

This clone was counted between two and nine times. The chain employs TRBV6-5 and TRBJ2-7, with TRBD1 matching 8 bases. V dropped 5 bases and J dropped 3; count of bases not matched to a gene: 9. Germline CDR1 reads MNHEY; CDR2 reads SVGAGI. The CDR3 is 15 amino acids. DNA for the CDR3: TGTGCCAGCAGTGCCCGACAGGGGTCCATCTACGAGCAGTACTTC. This gives the protein CASSARQGSIYEQYF.

The V and J genes are TRBV6-1 and TRBJ2-1; D is possibly TRBD2 (5 bases). Trimming removed 7 bases from V and 5 bases from J, with 15 bases in between. Germline values: CDR1 MNHNS, CDR2 SASEGT. The CDR3 runs 14 residues. The CDR3 region has the DNA TGTGCCAGCATCAGCGGAGCCCCCAACAATGAGCAGTTCTTC. It translates to CASISGAPNNEQFF.

The V gene is TRBV25-1, the J gene TRBJ2-1; D is undetermined. CDR1 is MGHDK, CDR2 SYGVNS, per germline. The CDR3 runs to 13 residues. V lost 1 base and J lost 7, with 8 bases in between. The CDR3 sequence is CASSEFFPNEQFF. Here the CDR3 DNA reads TGTGCCAGCAGTGAATTTTTTCCTAATGAGCAGTTCTTC.

This chain links TRBV21-1 with TRBJ2-1; the table's D call of TRBD2 was not tested on the DNA. TRBV21-1 is a documented pseudogene. The CDR3 loop spans 16 amino acids. CDR3 DNA: TGTGCCAGCAGCCTTACGGAGGCGTATTCCTACAATGAGCAGTTCTTC. As protein: CASSLTEAYSYNEQFF.

V usage is TRBV27 and J usage is TRBJ1-2; 9 nucleotides agree with TRBD1. The CDR3 is 15 residues long. Losses at the gene ends were 5 bases for V and 5 bases for J; bases not matched to a gene: 9. The germline CDR1 and CDR2 sequences are MNHEY and SMNVEV (reference sequence). CDR3 residues: CASSLSGTGSYGYTF. The CDR3 DNA is TGTGCCAGCAGTCTCAGCGGGACAGGGAGTTATGGCTACACCTTC.

The genes are TRBV5-1 and TRBJ2-5; perhaps TRBD2 as D (5 bases). The CDR3 has 12 amino acids. CDR1 SGHRS and CDR2 YFSETQ come from the germline V gene. V lost 7 bases and J 4 bases, leaving 11 bases between the germline ends. CDR3 nucleotide sequence: TGCGCCAGCCGCCCCGAGGGAGAGACCCAGTACTTC. Protein product: CASRPEGETQYF.

The rearrangement uses TRBV10-2 and TRBJ1-1; D is unresolved. The CDR3 runs to 14 residues. Deletions cut 3 bases from V and 0 bases from J, with 8 bases between. Germline assignment: CDR1 WSHSY and CDR2 SAAADI. CDR3 region: CASSDRVMNTEAFF. The CDR3 coding sequence is TGCGCCAGCAGTGACCGGGTTATGAACACTGAAGCTTTCTTT.

This rearrangement joins TRBV7-9 to TRBJ2-3; D might be TRBD1 (6 bases). The CDR3 is made up of 15 amino acids. Deletions cut 1 base from V and 3 bases from J, with 11 bases between. Per the germline V gene, CDR1 is SEHNR and CDR2 is FQNEAQ (reference sequence). Written as DNA, the CDR3 is TGTGCCAGCAGCTTAGGAGGGGGTGGGACAGATACGCAGTATTTT. Protein sequence: CASSLGGGGTDTQYF.

The chain uses TRBV19 and TRBJ1-4, with D tentatively TRBD1 (6 bases). From germline, CDR1 is LNHDA and CDR2 SQIVND (reference sequence). The CDR3 runs 14 residues. V dropped 5 bases and J dropped 6 bases, with 13 bases sitting between them. The CDR3 is CASSPTGWHEKLFF. The CDR3 bases are TGTGCCAGTAGTCCAACAGGGTGGCATGAAAAACTGTTTTTT.

Only one count was recorded for this clone. This chain joins TRBV11-2 and TRBJ2-5, with D possibly TRBD1 on 6 matching bases. The CDR3 length is 14 residues. Germline CDR1 and CDR2: SGHAT and FQNNGV. Trimming shortened V by 6 bases and J by 2 bases, and 13 bases separated the two germline ends. The CDR3 sequence: CASRDYREQETQYF. The CDR3 DNA reads TGTGCCAGCAGAGATTACAGGGAGCAAGAGACCCAGTACTTC.

The chain employs TRBV29-1 and TRBJ1-2; D not certain. The V and J ends lost 3 bases and 6 bases respectively, with 11 bases between them. The CDR3 runs 12 residues. Germline V gives CDR1 SQVTM, CDR2 ANQGSEA. In DNA, the CDR3 is TGCAGCGTTGAGTTTGGCGGTCATGGCTACACCTTC. The encoded protein is CSVEFGGHGYTF.

This clone was observed a handful of times. The genes are TRBV15 and TRBJ2-7; D is unresolved. The V end lost 0 bases, the J end lost 3 bases, and 3 bases lay between the germline ends. The CDR3 has 12 amino acids. Germline-derived CDR1 and CDR2 are LNHNV and YYDKDF (reference sequence). CDR3: CATSRDYYEQYF. CDR3 coding DNA: TGTGCCACCAGCAGAGATTACTACGAGCAGTACTTC.